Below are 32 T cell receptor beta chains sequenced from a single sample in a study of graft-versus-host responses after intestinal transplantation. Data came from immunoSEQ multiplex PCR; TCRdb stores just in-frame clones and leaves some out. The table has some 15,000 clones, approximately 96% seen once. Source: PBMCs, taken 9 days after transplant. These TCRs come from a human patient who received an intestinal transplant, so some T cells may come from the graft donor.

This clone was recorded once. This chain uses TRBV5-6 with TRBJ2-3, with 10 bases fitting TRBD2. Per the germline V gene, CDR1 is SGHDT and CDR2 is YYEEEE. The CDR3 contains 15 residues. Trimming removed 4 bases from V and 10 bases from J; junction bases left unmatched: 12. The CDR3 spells CASSHEQREGRPQYF. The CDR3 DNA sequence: TGTGCCAGCAGCCACGAACAGCGGGAGGGTCGGCCGCAGTATTTT. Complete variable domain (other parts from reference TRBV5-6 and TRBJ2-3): DAGVTQSPTHLIKTRGQQVTLRCSPKSGHDTVSWYQQALGQGPQFIFQYYEEEERQRGNFPDRFSGHQFPNYSSELNVNALLLGDSALYLCASSHEQREGRPQYFGPGTRLTVL.

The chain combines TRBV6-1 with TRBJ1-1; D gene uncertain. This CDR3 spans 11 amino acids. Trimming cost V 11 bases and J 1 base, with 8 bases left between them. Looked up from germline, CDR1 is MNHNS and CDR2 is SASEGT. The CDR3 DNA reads TGTGCCGGCGGTGGGAACACTGAAGCTTTCTTT. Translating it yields CAGGGNTEAFF.

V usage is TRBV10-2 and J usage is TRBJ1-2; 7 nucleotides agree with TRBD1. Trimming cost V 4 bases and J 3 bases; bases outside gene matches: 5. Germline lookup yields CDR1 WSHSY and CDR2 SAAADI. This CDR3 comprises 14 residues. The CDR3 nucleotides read TGCGCCAGCAGTGTGTCCGGGACAGACTATGGCTACACCTTC. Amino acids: CASSVSGTDYGYTF.

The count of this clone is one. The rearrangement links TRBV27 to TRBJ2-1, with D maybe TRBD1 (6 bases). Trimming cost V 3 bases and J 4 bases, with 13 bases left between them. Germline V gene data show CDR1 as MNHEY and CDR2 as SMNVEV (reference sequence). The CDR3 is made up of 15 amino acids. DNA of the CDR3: TGTGCCAGCAGTTTCAGGGGTGGATTTTACAATGAGCAGTTCTTC. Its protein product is CASSFRGGFYNEQFF.

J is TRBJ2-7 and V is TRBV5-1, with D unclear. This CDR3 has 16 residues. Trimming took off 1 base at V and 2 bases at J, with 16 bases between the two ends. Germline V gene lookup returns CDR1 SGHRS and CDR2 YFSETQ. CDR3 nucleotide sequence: TGCGCCAGCAGCTTGTCTGACCCAGTCCCCGCCTACGAGCAGTACTTC. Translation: CASSLSDPVPAYEQYF.

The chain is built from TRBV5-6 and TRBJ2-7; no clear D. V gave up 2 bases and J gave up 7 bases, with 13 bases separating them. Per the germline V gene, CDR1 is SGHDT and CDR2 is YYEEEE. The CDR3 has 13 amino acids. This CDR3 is CASSLRTGWEQYF. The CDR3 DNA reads TGTGCCAGCAGCTTAAGGACGGGTTGGGAGCAGTACTTC.

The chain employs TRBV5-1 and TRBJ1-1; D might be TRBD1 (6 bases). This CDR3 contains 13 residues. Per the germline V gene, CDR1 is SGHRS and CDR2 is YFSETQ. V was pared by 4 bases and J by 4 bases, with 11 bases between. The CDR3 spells CASSGTGSTEAFF. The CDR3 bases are TGCGCCAGCAGCGGTACAGGGAGCACTGAAGCTTTCTTT.

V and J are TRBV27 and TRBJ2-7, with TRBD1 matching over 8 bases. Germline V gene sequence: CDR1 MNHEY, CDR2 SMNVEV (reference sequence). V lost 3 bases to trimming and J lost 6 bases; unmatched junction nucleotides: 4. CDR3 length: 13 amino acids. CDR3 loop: CASSFSDRVEQYF. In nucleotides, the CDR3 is TGTGCCAGCAGTTTCTCGGACAGGGTCGAGCAGTACTTC.

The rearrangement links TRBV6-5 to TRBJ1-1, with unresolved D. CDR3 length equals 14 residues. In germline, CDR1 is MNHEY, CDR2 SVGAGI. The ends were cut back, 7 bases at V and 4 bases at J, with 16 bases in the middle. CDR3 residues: CASTPPAKGTEAFF. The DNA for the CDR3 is TGTGCCAGCACCCCCCCCGCCAAGGGCACTGAAGCTTTCTTT.

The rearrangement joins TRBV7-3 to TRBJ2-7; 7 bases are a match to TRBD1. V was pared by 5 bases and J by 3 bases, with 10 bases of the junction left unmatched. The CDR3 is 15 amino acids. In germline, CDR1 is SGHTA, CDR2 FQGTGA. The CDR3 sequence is CASSQSGGEGYEQYF. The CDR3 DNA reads TGTGCCAGCAGCCAGTCAGGGGGAGAAGGCTACGAGCAGTACTTC.

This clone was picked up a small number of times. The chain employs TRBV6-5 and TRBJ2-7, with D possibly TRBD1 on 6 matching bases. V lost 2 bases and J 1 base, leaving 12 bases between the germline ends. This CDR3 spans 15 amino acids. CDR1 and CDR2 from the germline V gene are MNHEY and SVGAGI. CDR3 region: CASSYDPDSSYEQYF. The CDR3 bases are TGTGCCAGCAGTTACGATCCGGACAGTTCCTACGAGCAGTACTTC.

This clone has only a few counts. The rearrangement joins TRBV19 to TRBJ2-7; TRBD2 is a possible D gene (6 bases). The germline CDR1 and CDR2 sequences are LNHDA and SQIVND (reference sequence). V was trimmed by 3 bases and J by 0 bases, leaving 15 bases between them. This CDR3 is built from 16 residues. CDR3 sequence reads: CASSIGLWRGSYEQYF. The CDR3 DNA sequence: TGTGCCAGTAGTATTGGTCTTTGGCGGGGCTCCTACGAGCAGTACTTC.

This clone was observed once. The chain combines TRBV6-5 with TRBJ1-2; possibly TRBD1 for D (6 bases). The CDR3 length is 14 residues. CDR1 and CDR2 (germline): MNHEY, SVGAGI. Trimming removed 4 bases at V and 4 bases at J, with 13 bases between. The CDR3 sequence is CASSSTGSPYGYTF. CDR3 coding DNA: TGTGCCAGCAGTTCCACAGGGTCCCCCTATGGCTACACCTTC.

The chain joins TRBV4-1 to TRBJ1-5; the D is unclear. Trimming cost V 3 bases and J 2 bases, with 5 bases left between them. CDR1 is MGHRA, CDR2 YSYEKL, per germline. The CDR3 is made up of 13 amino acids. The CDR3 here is CASSQGGNQPQHF. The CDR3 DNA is TGCGCCAGCAGCCAGGGAGGCAATCAGCCCCAGCATTTT.

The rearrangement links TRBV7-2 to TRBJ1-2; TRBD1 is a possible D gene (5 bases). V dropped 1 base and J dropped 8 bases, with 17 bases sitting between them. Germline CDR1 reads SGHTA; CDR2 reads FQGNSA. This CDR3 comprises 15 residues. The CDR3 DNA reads TGTGCCAGCAGCTTAGACGTCAATGGAGGGGAAGGCTACACCTTC. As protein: CASSLDVNGGEGYTF.

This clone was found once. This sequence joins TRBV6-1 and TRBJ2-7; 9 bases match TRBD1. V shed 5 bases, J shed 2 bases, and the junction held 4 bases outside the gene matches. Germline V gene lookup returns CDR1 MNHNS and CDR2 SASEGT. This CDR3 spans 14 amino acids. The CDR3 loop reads CASSIRQGAYEQYF. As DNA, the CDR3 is TGTGCCAGCAGTATAAGACAGGGGGCCTACGAGCAGTACTTC.

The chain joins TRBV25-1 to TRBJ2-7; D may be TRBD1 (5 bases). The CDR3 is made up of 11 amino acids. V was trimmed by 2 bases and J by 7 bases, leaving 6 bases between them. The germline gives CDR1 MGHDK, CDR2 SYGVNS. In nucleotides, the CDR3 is TGTGCCAGCAGTGAAAAGGGGGAGCAGTACTTC. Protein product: CASSEKGEQYF.

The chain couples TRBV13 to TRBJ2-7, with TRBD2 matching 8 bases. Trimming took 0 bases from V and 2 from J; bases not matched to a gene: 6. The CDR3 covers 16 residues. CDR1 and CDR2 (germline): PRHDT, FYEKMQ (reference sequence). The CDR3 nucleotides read TGTGCCAGCAGCTTAGGCCGGACGGGAGGGACCTACGAGCAGTACTTC. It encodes CASSLGRTGGTYEQYF.

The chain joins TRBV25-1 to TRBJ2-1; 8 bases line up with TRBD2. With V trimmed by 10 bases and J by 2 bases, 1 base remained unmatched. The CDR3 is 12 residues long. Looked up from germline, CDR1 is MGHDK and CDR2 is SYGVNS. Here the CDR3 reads CATGGAYNEQFF. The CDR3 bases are TGTGCCACGGGGGGGGCCTACAATGAGCAGTTCTTC.

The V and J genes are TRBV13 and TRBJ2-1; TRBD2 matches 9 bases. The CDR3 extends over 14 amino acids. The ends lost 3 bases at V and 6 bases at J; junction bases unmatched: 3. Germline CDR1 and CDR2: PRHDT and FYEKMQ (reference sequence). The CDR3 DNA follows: TGTGCCAGCAGCTTCTGGCGGGGGGGCAATGAGCAGTTCTTC. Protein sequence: CASSFWRGGNEQFF. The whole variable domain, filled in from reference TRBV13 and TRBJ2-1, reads AAGVIQSPRHLIKEKRETATLKCYPIPRHDTVYWYQQGPGQDPQFLISFYEKMQSDKGSIPDRFSAQQFSDYHSELNMSSLELGDSALYFCASSFWRGGNEQFFGPGTRLTVL.

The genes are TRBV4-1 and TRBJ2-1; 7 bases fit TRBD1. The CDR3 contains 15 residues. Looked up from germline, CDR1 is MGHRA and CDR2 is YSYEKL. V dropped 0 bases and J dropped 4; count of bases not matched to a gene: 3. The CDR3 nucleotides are TGCGCCAGCAGCCAAGACCCGGGACAGTACAATGAGCAGTTCTTC. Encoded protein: CASSQDPGQYNEQFF.

The DNA of the CDR3 is TGTGCCAGCAGCTTAGATTGTGGCAATCAGCCCCAGCATTTT. Translated: CASSLDCGNQPQHF. The chain couples TRBV7-6 to TRBJ1-5; D is unclear. V lost 1 base and J lost 2, with 6 bases in between. Germline CDR1 reads SGHVS; CDR2 reads FNYEAQ. The length of the CDR3 is 14 residues.

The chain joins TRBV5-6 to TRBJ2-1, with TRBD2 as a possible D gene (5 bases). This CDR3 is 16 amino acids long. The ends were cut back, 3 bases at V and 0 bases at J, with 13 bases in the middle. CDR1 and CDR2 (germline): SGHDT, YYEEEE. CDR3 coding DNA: TGTGCCAGCAGCTCGACGACGGGGAGCTCCTACAATGAGCAGTTCTTC. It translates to CASSSTTGSSYNEQFF.

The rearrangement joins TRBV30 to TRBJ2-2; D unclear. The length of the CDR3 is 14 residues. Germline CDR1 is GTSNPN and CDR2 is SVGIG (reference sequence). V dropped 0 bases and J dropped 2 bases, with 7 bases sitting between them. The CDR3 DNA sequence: TGTGCCTGGAGTGTACGCCTTAACACCGGGGAGCTGTTTTTT. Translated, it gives CAWSVRLNTGELFF.

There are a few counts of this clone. The CDR3 sequence: CASSFPGLINEQYF. In nucleotides, the CDR3 is TGTGCCAGCAGCTTCCCCGGACTAATCAACGAGCAGTACTTC. The chain is built from TRBV7-8 and TRBJ2-7; tentatively, D is TRBD2 (6 bases). Trimming cost V 3 bases and J 5 bases, with 14 bases left between them. There are 14 residues in the CDR3. Germline CDR1 SGHVS, CDR2 FQNEAQ.

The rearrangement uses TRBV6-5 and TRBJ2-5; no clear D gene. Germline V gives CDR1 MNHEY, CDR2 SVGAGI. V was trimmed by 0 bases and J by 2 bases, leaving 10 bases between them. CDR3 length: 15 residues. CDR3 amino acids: CASSYSPTPQETQYF. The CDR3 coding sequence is TGTGCCAGCAGTTACTCCCCAACCCCACAAGAGACCCAGTACTTC.

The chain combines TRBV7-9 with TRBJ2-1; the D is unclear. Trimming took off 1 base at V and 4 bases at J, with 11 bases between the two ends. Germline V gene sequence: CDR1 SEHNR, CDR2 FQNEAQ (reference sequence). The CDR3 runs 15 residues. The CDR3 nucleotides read TGTGCCAGCAGCTTAGAGTCCAGTAGGTACAATGAGCAGTTCTTC. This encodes CASSLESSRYNEQFF.

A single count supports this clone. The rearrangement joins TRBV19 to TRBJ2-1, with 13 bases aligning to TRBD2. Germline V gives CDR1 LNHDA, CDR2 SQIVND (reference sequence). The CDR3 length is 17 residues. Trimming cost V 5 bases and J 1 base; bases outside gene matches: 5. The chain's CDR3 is CASSPRLAGGSYNEQFF. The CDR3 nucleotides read TGTGCCAGTAGTCCGAGACTAGCGGGGGGATCCTACAATGAGCAGTTCTTC.

CDR3 sequence (DNA): TGTGCCAGCAGCCCGCTGACAGAGAACACCGGGGAGCTGTTTTTT. The encoded protein is CASSPLTENTGELFF. This chain joins TRBV21-1 and TRBJ2-2; TRBD1, as called in the table, went unchecked against the DNA. TRBV21-1 is a known pseudogene. The CDR3 has 15 amino acids.

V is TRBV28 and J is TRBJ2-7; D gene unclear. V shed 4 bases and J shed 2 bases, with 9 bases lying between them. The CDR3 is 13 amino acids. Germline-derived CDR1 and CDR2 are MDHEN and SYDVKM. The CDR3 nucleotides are TGTGCCAGCAGTTCGTACACCACCTACGAGCAGTACTTC. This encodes CASSSYTTYEQYF.

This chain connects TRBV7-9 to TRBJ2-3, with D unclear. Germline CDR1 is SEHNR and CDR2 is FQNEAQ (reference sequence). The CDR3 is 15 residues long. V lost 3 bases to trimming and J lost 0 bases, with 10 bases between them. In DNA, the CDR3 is TGTGCCAGCAGCTTTACGGATGCTAGCACAGATACGCAGTATTTT. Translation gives CASSFTDASTDTQYF.

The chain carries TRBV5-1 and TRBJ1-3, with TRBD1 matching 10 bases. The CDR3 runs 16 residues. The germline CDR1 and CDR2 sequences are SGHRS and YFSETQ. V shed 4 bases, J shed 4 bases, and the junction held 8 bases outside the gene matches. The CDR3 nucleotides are TGCGCCAGCAGCACTCGACAGGGGGCGAACGGAAACACCATATATTTT. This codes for CASSTRQGANGNTIYF.